This note documents a single T cell receptor (beta chain) sequence. What it binds is not known. Germline CDR1 LGHNA, CDR2 YNFKEQ. The V and J ends lost 0 bases and 0 bases, in that order; junction bases with no gene match: 4. This CDR3 is 18 amino acids long. The authors produced TCR alpha and TCR beta cDNA libraries with sample barcodes and UMIs by 5'RACE using constant-segment primers. Via MiXCR, TCRdb re-called the 5' RACE reads, giving one row per CDR3 protein. The table records fewer than 650,000 distinct CDR3 sequences, roughly 20% of them present only once. The source of the sample is a study of T-cell memory formation after mild COVID-19. On the study more broadly: Largely donor-specific TCR clusters were found.

The study's findings and limits: Cross-reactive memory apparently joined, as some responding clones appeared in pre-infection memory. Later expanders leaned CD4+, whereas clones that contracted between day 15 and 85 were balanced CD4/CD8.

Sequencing used PBMCs or a T cell subset sorted from them (not recorded which). The gene calls are TRBV4-2 and TRBJ2-7, with 14 bases matching TRBD2. The clonotype comes from an adult woman who had mild COVID-19 (a few samples of this study predate the infection). Cell type and time point are not known. The CDR3 loop reads CASSQDTTSGGVSYEQYF. The CDR3 nucleotides are TGTGCCAGCAGCCAAGATACGACTAGCGGGGGGGTCTCCTACGAGCAGTACTTC.